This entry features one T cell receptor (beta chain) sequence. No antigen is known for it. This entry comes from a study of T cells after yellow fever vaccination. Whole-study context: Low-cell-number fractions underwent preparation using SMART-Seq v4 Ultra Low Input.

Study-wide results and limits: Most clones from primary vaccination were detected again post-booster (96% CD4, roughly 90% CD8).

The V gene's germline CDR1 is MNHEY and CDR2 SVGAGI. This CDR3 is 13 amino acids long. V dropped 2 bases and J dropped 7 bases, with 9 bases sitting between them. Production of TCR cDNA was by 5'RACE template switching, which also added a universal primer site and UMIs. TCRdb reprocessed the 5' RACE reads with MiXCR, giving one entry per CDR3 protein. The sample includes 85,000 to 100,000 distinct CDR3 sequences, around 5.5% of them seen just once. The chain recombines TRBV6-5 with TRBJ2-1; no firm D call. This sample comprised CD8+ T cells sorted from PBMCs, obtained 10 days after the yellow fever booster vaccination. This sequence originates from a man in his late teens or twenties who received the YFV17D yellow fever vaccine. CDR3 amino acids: CASSYVAGNEQFF. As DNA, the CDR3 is TGTGCCAGCAGTTACGTTGCCGGTAATGAGCAGTTCTTC.